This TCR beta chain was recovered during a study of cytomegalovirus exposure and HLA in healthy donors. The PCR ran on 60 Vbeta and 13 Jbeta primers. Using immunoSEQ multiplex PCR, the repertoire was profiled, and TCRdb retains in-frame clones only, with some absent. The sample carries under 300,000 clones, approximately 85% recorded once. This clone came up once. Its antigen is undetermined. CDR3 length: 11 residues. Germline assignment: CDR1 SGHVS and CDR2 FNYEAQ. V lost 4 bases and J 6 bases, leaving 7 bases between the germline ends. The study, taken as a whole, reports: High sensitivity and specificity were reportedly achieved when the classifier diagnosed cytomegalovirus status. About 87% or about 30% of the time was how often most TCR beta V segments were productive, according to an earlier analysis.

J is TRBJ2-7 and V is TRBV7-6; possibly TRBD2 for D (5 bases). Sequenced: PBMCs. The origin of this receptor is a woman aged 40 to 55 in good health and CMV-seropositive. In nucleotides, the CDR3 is TGTGCCAGCAGCTCCGAGGGCGAGCAGTACTTC. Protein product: CASSSEGEQYF. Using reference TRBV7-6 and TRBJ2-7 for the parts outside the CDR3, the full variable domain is GAGVSQSPRYKVTKRGQDVALRCDPISGHVSLYWYRQALGQGPEFLTYFNYEAQQDKSGLPNDRFSAERPEGSISTLTIQRTEQRDSAMYRCASSSEGEQYFGPGTRLTVT.